Here is one T cell receptor beta chain with its context. The sample belongs to a study of CD8 T cells in Susac syndrome. The authors reverse transcribed roughly 0.5 to 1 ug RNA with random hexamers. From the immunoSEQ multiplex PCR reads, TCRdb called clonotypes with MiXCR, one entry per CDR3 protein. This table holds some 150,000 distinct CDR3 sequences, around 94% found once. The CDR3 spans 13 residues. V shed 6 bases, J shed 3 bases, and the junction held 7 bases outside the gene matches. In germline, CDR1 is DFQATT, CDR2 SNEGSKA (reference sequence). V and J are TRBV20-1 and TRBJ2-5; 7 nucleotides agree with TRBD1. Sequences were obtained from CD8+ T cells from PBMCs. This TCR was recovered from a human donor in good health. CDR3 loop: CSASPDREETQYF. DNA for the CDR3: TGCAGTGCCAGCCCTGACAGGGAAGAGACCCAGTACTTC.